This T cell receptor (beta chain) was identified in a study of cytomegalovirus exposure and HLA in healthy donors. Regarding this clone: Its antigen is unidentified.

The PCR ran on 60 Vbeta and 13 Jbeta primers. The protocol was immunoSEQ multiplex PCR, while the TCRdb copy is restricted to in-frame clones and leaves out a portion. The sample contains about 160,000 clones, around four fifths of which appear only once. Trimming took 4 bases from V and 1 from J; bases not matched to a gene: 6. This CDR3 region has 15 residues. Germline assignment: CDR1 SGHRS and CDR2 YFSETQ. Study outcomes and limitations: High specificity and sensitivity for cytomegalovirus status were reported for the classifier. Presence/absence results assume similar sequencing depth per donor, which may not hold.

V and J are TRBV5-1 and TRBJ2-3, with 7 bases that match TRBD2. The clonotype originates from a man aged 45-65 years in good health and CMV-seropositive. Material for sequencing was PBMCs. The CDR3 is CASSPGGVGTDTQYF. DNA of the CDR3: TGCGCCAGCAGCCCTGGGGGGGTGGGCACAGATACGCAGTATTTT.